These 10 T cell receptor beta chains came from one sample sequenced in a study of T cell repertoires in cytomegalovirus infection. TCRdb re-called the reads with MiXCR, one entry per CDR3 protein. There are 150,000 to 200,000 distinct CDR3 sequences in the sample; 28% occur only once, and 31% lies in the top ten. The sample consisted of PBMCs. These receptors all come from a human donor in good health (CMV status not recorded). Some clones in this sample may be carry-over from other donors' samples.

This chain uses TRBV20-1 with TRBJ2-2, with D perhaps matching TRBD1 (5 bases). This CDR3 comprises 14 residues. Per germline, CDR1 DFQATT and CDR2 SNEGSKA (reference sequence). Between the trimmed V and J ends, which lost 1 base and 2 bases, there was a span of 8 bases. The CDR3 is CSARVQGNTGELFF. CDR3 nucleotides: TGCAGTGCTAGAGTCCAGGGAAACACCGGGGAGCTGTTTTTT.

This clonotype was counted between two and nine times. This chain connects TRBV6-2 or TRBV6-3 to TRBJ2-2; TRBD1 matches at 9 bases. The junction had 8 bases not matched to a gene; V was cut back by 2 bases and J by 7 bases. The germline V gene encodes CDR1 MNHEY and CDR2 SVGEGT. This CDR3 comprises 16 residues. This CDR3 reads CASSYPTGQGIGELFF. DNA of the CDR3: TGTGCCAGCAGTTACCCCACCGGACAGGGGATCGGGGAGCTGTTTTTT.

The J gene is TRBJ2-7, the V gene TRBV10-3; 7 nucleotides align to TRBD1. The germline CDR1 and CDR2 sequences are ENHRY and SYGVKD. The CDR3 extends over 16 amino acids. J gave up 2 bases and V 6 bases, and 13 bases lay outside the gene matches. In DNA, the CDR3 is TGTGCCATCAGCAGGAACCGGGACAGATCCCCCTACGAGCAGTACTTC. This gives the protein CAISRNRDRSPYEQYF.

The chain employs TRBV18 and TRBJ2-7; D gene unclear. Per the germline V gene, CDR1 is KGHSH and CDR2 is LQKENI. This CDR3 has 14 residues. V shed 5 bases and J shed 6 bases, with 17 bases lying between them. Written as DNA, the CDR3 is TGTGCCAGCTCAATAGGGCACCCCTTGAGCGAGCAGTACTTC. Translating gives CASSIGHPLSEQYF. Based on the CDR3 plus reference TRBV18 and TRBJ2-7, the full variable domain is NAGVMQNPRHLVRRRGQEARLRCSPMKGHSHVYWYRQLPEEGLKFMVYLQKENIIDESGMPKERFSAEFPKEGPSILRIQQVVRGDSAAYFCASSIGHPLSEQYFGPGTRLTVT.

The genes are TRBV6-5 and TRBJ1-1; D gene unclear. CDR1 and CDR2 from the germline V gene are MNHEY and SVGAGI. V was trimmed by 1 base and J by 1 base, leaving 10 bases between them. CDR3 length equals 15 residues. CDR3 region: CASSYFPSANTEAFF. The CDR3 nucleotides read TGTGCCAGCAGTTACTTCCCCAGTGCGAACACTGAAGCTTTCTTT.

The chain has TRBV11-2 and TRBJ1-2; the D gene is possibly TRBD1 (5 bases). V lost 5 bases, J lost 7 bases, and 20 bases lay in between. The CDR3 is 15 residues long. Germline-derived CDR1 and CDR2 are SGHAT and FQNNGV. CDR3 in DNA: TGTGCCAGCAGCCCCTTTCCGGGACCGGTGACTGGCTACACCTTC. Its protein is CASSPFPGPVTGYTF.

This clonotype occurred a few times. The rearrangement uses TRBV20-1 and TRBJ2-3; perhaps TRBD1 as D (5 bases). CDR1 is DFQATT, CDR2 SNEGSKA, per germline (reference sequence). Trimming took 7 bases from V and 2 from J, leaving 19 bases between them. The length of the CDR3 is 15 residues. The CDR3 DNA reads TGCAGTGTTGCCCCAAGGGGTCGATACACAGATACGCAGTATTTT. Translation gives CSVAPRGRYTDTQYF.

This clonotype was picked up many times. The rearrangement uses TRBV7-2 and TRBJ2-5, with 7 bases matching TRBD1. The CDR3 is made up of 13 amino acids. The germline V gene encodes CDR1 SGHTA and CDR2 FQGNSA. J lost 1 base, V lost 4 bases, and 0 bases had no gene match. CDR3 region: CASSWDSQETQYF. The DNA of the CDR3 is TGTGCCAGCAGCTGGGACAGCCAAGAGACCCAGTACTTC. Using reference TRBV7-2 and TRBJ2-5 for the parts outside the CDR3, the full variable domain is GAGVSQSPSNKVTEKGKDVELRCDPISGHTALYWYRQSLGQGLEFLIYFQGNSAPDKSGLPSDRFSAERTGGSVSTLTIQRTQQEDSAVYLCASSWDSQETQYFGPGTRLLVL.

This clonotype was seen more than once but under ten times. The chain joins TRBV7-8 to TRBJ1-2; no clear D gene. This CDR3 has 13 residues. Trimming cost V 6 bases and J 4 bases, with 12 bases left between them. Germline lookup yields CDR1 SGHVS and CDR2 FQNEAQ. Here the CDR3 reads CASSSGWGYGYTF. CDR3 nucleotides: TGTGCCAGCAGTTCTGGATGGGGCTATGGCTACACCTTC.

The chain couples TRBV2 to TRBJ1-1; D is unresolved. This CDR3 is built from 13 residues. Trimming cost V 5 bases and J 7 bases, with 14 bases left between them. Germline V lookup: CDR1 SNHLY, CDR2 FYNNEI. The CDR3, as DNA: TGTGCCAGCAGTTCCCAGGCTGCGGGTGAAGCTTTCTTT. This gives the protein CASSSQAAGEAFF.